The rows below give T cell receptor beta chains drawn from one sample of a study of cytomegalovirus exposure and HLA in healthy donors. Method: immunoSEQ multiplex PCR; TCRdb's copy keeps in-frame clones and lacks some. Of fewer than 200,000 clones detected, around 80% appear once; the ten largest clones hold more than 0.95%. The sequencing sample was made of PBMCs. Receptors originate from a girl aged 2 to 9 in good health and CMV-seropositive. The CDR3 runs from the conserved cysteine through the conserved F or W. A D gene is named only where the DNA matches it firmly. Clone size, where shown, is once, few, many, or a class for clones that have expanded.

clone size | J gene | D gene | V gene | CDR3 DNA | CDR3 protein
few | TRBJ2-1 | TRBD2 | TRBV6-4 | TGTGCCAGCAGGCCTGGGACTAGCGGAGGGAAAGAGCAGTTCTTC | CASRPGTSGGKEQFF
NA | TRBJ2-7 | TRBD1 | TRBV28 | TGTGCCAGCAGTTCATCCGACAGGGGAGTCCACGAGCAGTACTTC | CASSSSDRGVHEQYF
NA | TRBJ1-1 | TRBD1 | TRBV28 | TGTGCCAGCAGTTTAGACCACAGGGGGGATCACACTGAAGCTTTCTTT | CASSLDHRGDHTEAFF
NA | TRBJ2-3 | NA | TRBV2 | TGTGCCAGCAGGGGGGGAAGCACAGATACGCAGTATTTT | CASRGGSTDTQYF
NA | TRBJ1-2 | TRBD1 | TRBV11-3 | TGTGCCAGCAGCTTAGATCCGGACAGGGCGGGAGCCTATGGCTACACCTTC | CASSLDPDRAGAYGYTF
NA | TRBJ2-3 | NA | TRBV5-1 | TGCGCCAGCACCCTGAATCCGGGTTCTAGCACAGATACGCAGTATTTT | CASTLNPGSSTDTQYF
NA | TRBJ2-7 | NA | TRBV5-6 | TGTGCCAGCAGCGGACAGACAGAAACCTACGAGCAGTACTTC | CASSGQTETYEQYF
few | TRBJ1-5 | TRBD1 | TRBV6-5 | TGTGCCAGCTCCCGGGGGACAGGGGATCAGCCCCAGCATTTT | CASSRGTGDQPQHF
NA | TRBJ2-2 | NA | TRBV5-1 | TGCGCCAGCAGCTTGGCGGTCCAGGACACCGGGGAGCTGTTTTTT | CASSLAVQDTGELFF
NA | TRBJ2-1 | TRBD2 | TRBV7-6 | TGTGCCAGCAGCCCCCGACTAGCGGGGGGGCCCAACCGTTTCAATGAGCAGTTCTTC | CASSPRLAGGPNRFNEQFF
NA | TRBJ1-1 | NA | TRBV13 | TGTGCCAGCAGCTTAGGGGGGCATTCGAACACTGAAGCTTTCTTT | CASSLGGHSNTEAFF
NA | TRBJ2-7 | TRBD2 | TRBV4-1 | TGCGCCAGCAGCCGGAAGGGACTAGCGGATGAGCAGTACTTC | CASSRKGLADEQYF
NA | TRBJ2-7 | NA | TRBV19 | TGTGCCAGTAGTATCCGGGGTGCGGAAGGGTACGAGCAGTACTTC | CASSIRGAEGYEQYF
few | TRBJ1-5 | NA | TRBV12-5 | TGTGCTAGCCAGGGTTTAGATCAGCCCCAGCATTTT | CASQGLDQPQHF
NA | TRBJ1-2 | NA | TRBV5-6 | TGTGCCAGCAGCCTCACAGGGAGTTTTGATTATGGCTACACCTTC | CASSLTGSFDYGYTF
NA | TRBJ2-3 | TRBD2 | TRBV27 | TGTGCCAGCACGGGACTAAGCAAAGATACGCAGTATTTT | CASTGLSKDTQYF
few | TRBJ2-7 | NA | TRBV7-8 | TGTGCCAGTAGCAAGCAGAAGGCGGCATACGAGCAGTACTTC | CASSKQKAAYEQYF
few | TRBJ2-3 | TRBD2 | TRBV7-2 | TGTGCCAGCAGCACGAGCGGGAGGGCAACAGATACGCAGTATTTT | CASSTSGRATDTQYF
NA | TRBJ1-3 | NA | TRBV6-5 | TGTGCCAGTGGCCCCTCTGGAAACACCATATATTTT | CASGPSGNTIYF
NA | TRBJ2-3 | NA | TRBV19 | TGTGCCAGCCCGGATACGCAGTATTTT | CASPDTQYF